This T cell receptor beta chain came from a study of T cells in Graves' hyperthyroidism and ophthalmopathy. Study overall: At initial diagnosis, before any treatment had begun, peripheral blood was obtained.

The PBMCs studied were ones that came from 10 ml fresh peripheral blood. The CDR3 extends over 16 amino acids. Losses at the gene ends were 2 bases for V and 4 bases for J; bases not matched to a gene: 6. The V gene's germline CDR1 is SGHRS and CDR2 YFSETQ. Study-level results: Among thyroid clonotypes expanded above 0.001, most also appeared in blood. In simple terms, a model built on 13 V-J features told ophthalmopathy apart from stable hyperthyroidism.

This clonotype was observed many times. Antigen specificity is unknown. There were TCR beta CDR3 regions amplified from RNA transcripts. The HTBI primer set was used in a first-round RT-PCR of the TCR CDR3. TCRdb independently ran MiXCR on the multiplex PCR reads; one entry per CDR3 protein. Of more than 350,000 distinct CDR3 sequences in the sample, about 14% were seen once. V is TRBV5-1 and J is TRBJ1-1, with 12 bases aligning to TRBD1. The source of this sequence is a woman under 40 with Graves' ophthalmopathy. Sequencing used blood. The CDR3 here is CASSFGDRGLGTEAFF. In nucleotides, the CDR3 is TGCGCCAGCAGCTTTGGGGACAGGGGGCTAGGCACTGAAGCTTTCTTT.